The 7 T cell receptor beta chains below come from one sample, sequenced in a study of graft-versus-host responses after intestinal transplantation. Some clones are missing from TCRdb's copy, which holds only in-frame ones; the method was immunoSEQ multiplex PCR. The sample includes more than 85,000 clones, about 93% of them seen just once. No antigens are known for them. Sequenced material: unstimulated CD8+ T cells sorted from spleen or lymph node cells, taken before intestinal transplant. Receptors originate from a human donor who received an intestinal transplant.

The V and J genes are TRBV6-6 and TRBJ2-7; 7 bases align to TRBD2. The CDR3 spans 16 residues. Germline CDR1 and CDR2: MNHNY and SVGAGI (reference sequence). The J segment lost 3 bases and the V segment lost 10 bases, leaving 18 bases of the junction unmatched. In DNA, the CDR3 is TGTGCCACCCTGGTCGGGCGGGGGAAAAAGGACTACGAGCAGTACTTC. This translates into CATLVGRGKKDYEQYF.

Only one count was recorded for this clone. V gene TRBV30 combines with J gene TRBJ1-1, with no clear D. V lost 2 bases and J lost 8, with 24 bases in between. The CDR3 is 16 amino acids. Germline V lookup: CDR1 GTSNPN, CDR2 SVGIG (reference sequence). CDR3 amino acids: CAWSRSHGPRVTEAFF. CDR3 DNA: TGTGCCTGGAGTCGATCCCATGGGCCCCGCGTCACCGAAGCTTTCTTT.

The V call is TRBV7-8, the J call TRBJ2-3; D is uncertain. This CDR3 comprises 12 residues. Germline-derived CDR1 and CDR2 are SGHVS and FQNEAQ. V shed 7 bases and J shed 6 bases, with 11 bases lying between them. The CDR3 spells CASTIAGDTQYF. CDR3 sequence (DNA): TGTGCCAGCACAATTGCCGGGGATACGCAGTATTTT.

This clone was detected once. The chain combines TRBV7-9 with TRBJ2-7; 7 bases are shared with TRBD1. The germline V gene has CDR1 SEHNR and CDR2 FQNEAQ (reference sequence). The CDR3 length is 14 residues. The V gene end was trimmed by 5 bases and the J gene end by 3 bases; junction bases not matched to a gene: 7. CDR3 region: CASSRGQEIYEQYF. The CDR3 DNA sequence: TGTGCCAGCAGCCGTGGACAGGAGATCTACGAGCAGTACTTC.

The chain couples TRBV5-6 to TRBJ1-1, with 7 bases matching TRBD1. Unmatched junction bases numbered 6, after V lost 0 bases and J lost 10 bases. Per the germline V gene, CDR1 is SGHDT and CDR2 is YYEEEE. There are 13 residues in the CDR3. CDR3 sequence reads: CASSLGDSFLAFF. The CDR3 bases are TGTGCCAGCAGCTTGGGGGACAGCTTTCTAGCTTTCTTT.

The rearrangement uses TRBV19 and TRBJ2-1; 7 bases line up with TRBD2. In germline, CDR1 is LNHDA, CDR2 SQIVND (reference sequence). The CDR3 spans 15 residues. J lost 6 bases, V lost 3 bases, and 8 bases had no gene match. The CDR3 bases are TGTGCCAGTAGTATTACCCCGGGCGGGGGCAATGAGCAGTTCTTC. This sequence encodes CASSITPGGGNEQFF.

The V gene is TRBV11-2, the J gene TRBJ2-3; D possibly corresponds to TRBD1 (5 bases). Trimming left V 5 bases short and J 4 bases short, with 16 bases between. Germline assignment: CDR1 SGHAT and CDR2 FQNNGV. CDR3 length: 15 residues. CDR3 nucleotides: TGTGCCAGCAGCCCTAATGCAGGGTCCGCAGATACGCAGTATTTT. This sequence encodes CASSPNAGSADTQYF.